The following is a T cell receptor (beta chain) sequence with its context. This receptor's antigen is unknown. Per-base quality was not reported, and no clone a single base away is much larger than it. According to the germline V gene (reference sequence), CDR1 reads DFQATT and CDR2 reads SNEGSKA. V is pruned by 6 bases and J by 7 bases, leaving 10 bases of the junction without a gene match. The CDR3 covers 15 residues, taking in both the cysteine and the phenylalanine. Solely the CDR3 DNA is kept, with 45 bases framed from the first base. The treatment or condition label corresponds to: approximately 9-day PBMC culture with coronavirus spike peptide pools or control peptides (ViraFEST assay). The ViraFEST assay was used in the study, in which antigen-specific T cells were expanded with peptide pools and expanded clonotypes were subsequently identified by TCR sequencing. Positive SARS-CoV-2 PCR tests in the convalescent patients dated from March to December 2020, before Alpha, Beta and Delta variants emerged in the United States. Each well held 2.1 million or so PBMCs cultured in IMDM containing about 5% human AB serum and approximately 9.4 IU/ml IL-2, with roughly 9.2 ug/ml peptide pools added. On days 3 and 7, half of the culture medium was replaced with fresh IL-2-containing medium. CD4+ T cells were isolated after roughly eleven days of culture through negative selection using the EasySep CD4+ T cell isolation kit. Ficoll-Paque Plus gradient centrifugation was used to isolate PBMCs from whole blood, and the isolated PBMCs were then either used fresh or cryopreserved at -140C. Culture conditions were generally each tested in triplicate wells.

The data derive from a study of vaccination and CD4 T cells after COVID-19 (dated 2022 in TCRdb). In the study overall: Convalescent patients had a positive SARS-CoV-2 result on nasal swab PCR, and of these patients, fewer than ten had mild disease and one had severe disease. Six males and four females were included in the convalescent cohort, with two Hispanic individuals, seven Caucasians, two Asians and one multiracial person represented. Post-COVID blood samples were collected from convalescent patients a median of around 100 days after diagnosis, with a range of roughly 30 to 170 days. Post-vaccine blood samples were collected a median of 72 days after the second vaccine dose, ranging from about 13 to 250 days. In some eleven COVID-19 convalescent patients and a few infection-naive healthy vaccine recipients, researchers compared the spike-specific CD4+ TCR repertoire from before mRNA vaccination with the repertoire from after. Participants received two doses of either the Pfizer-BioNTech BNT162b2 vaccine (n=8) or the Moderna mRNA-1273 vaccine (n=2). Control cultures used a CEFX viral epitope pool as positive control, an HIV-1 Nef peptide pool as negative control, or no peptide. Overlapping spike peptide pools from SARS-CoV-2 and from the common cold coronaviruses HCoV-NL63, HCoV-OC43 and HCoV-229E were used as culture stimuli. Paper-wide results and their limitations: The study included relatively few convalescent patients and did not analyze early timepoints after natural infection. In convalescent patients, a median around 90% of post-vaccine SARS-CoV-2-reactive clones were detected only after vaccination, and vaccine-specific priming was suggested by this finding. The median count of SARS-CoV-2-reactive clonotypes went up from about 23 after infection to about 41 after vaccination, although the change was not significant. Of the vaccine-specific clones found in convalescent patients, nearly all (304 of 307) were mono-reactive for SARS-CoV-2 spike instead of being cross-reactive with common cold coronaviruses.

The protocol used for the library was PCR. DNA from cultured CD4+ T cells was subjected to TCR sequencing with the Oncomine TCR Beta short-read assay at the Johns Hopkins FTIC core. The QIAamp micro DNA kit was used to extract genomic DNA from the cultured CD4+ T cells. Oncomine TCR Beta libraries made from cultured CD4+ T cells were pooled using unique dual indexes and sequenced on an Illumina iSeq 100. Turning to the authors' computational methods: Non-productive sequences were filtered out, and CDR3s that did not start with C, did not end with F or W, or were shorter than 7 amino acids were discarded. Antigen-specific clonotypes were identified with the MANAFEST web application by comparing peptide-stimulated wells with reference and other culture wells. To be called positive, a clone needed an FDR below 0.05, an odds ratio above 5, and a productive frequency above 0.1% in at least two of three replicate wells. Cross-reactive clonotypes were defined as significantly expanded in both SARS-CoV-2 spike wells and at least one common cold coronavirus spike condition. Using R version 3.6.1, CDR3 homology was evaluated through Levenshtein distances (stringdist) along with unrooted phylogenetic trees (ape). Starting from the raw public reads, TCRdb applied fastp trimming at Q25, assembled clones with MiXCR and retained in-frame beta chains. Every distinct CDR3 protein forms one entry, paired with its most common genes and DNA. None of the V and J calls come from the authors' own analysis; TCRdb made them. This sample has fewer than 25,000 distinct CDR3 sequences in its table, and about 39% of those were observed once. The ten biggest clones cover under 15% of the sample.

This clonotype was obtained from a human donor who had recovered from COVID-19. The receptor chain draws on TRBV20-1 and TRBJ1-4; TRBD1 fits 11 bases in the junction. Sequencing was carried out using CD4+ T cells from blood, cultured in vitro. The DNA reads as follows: TGCAGTGCCGCTAGGGACAGGGGGTTGAGTGAAAAACTGTTTTTT. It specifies CSAARDRGLSEKLFF.